This T cell receptor beta chain was recovered during a study of post-analysis software for immune sequencing data. About the research overall: Disease trajectories encompassed relapsing-remitting, secondary progressive and progressive-relapsing multiple sclerosis.

Germline CDR1 is SGHDN and CDR2 is FVKESK. CDR3 length equals 14 residues. V lost 3 bases to trimming and J lost 3 bases, with 11 bases between them. Overall study findings and caveats: Relative to controls, patients had about five TRBV segments at higher frequency, with TRBV5-6, TRBV5-1 and TRBV20-1 among these. Comparison with controls showed significantly lower normalized Chao1 diversity in multiple sclerosis patients.

TCR beta cDNA libraries included unique molecular identifiers. Input amounts of about 0.95 to 10 million T cells were used. These gave about 500,000 cDNA molecules, so each molecule approximated one T cell. TCRdb redid the calling of the PCR reads with MiXCR, one entry per CDR3 protein. The sample yields around 710,000 distinct CDR3 sequences, around 46% seen once. Concerning this clonotype itself: What it recognizes is unknown.

Sequenced input: blood. This receptor was obtained from a girl aged 5 to 17 with multiple sclerosis. J is TRBJ1-2 and V is TRBV14; D remains ambiguous. This CDR3 reads CASSQARVDYGYTF. CDR3 DNA sequence: TGTGCCAGCAGCCAGGCGAGGGTAGACTATGGCTACACCTTC.